The 13 T cell receptor beta chains presented below share a single source sample, sequenced in a study of blood T cells in healthy people across ages. Then a second PCR, running roughly 7 to 11 cycles, was carried out with a sample-barcoded 5' primer and a J-beta primer mix. TCRdb passed the 5' RACE reads through MiXCR, listing each CDR3 protein once. The sample includes over a million distinct CDR3 sequences, 35% to 45% of them seen just once. The material sequenced was blood. These receptors originate from a woman aged 18 to 35 in good health.

This rearrangement joins TRBV20-1 to TRBJ1-2; D ambiguous. Looked up from germline, CDR1 is DFQATT and CDR2 is SNEGSKA (reference sequence). This CDR3 spans 13 amino acids. Trimming cost V 3 bases and J 8 bases, with 16 bases left between them. CDR3 sequence reads: CSASGGRARGYTF. The CDR3 bases are TGCAGTGCTAGTGGTGGTAGGGCGAGGGGCTACACCTTC.

The V and J genes are TRBV6-2 or TRBV6-3 and TRBJ2-3; 8 nucleotides agree with TRBD2. The V gene end was trimmed by 8 bases and the J gene end by 4 bases; junction bases not matched to a gene: 8. CDR1 MNHEY and CDR2 SVGEGT come from the germline V gene. This CDR3 has 14 amino acids. In DNA form, the CDR3 reads TGTGCCAGCTATCCGGGGGGGCCTCCAGATACGCAGTATTTT. Translated, it gives CASYPGGPPDTQYF.

The rearrangement uses TRBV5-1 and TRBJ2-2; no reliable D call. The CDR3 has 16 residues. The germline gives CDR1 SGHRS, CDR2 YFSETQ. Trimming shortened V by 0 bases and J by 0 bases, and 9 bases separated the two germline ends. For the CDR3, the DNA is TGCGCCAGCAGCTTGGTTTCGGCTACGAACACCGGGGAGCTGTTTTTT. Encoded protein: CASSLVSATNTGELFF.

This clonotype has a handful of counts. The chain uses TRBV28 and TRBJ2-3; D gene unclear. This CDR3 is built from 14 residues. CDR1 MDHEN and CDR2 SYDVKM come from the germline V gene. Deletions cut 5 bases from V and 4 bases from J, with 13 bases between. For the CDR3, the DNA is TGTGCCAGCAGTCCGAGAACGACGGCAGATACGCAGTATTTT. Amino acids: CASSPRTTADTQYF.

This clonotype came up a few times. CDR3 coding DNA: TGTGCCAGCAGCTCTGACAGGTTTGAAGCTTTCTTT. It encodes CASSSDRFEAFF. V gene TRBV3-1 combines with J gene TRBJ1-1; possible D gene TRBD1, 6 bases. V dropped 5 bases and J dropped 7 bases, with 11 bases sitting between them. Germline V lookup: CDR1 LGHDT, CDR2 YNNKEL (reference sequence). The CDR3 extends over 12 amino acids.

The rearrangement uses TRBV27 and TRBJ1-2, with unresolved D. The ends were cut back, 5 bases at V and 1 base at J, with 23 bases in the middle. Germline CDR1 and CDR2: MNHEY and SMNVEV (reference sequence). The CDR3 totals 18 residues. This CDR3 reads CASSPERVIGRHNYGYTF. The CDR3 DNA follows: TGTGCCAGCAGTCCGGAGAGGGTAATTGGTAGACATAACTATGGCTACACCTTC.

In nucleotides, the CDR3 is TGTGCCATCAGTGCTTACAGGGGGAATAACTATGGCTACACCTTC. It specifies CAISAYRGNNYGYTF. The rearrangement joins TRBV10-3 to TRBJ1-2, with 8 bases matching TRBD1. The CDR3 consists of 15 residues. J was trimmed by 1 base and V by 4 bases; bases with no gene match: 5. CDR1 and CDR2 from the germline V gene are ENHRY and SYGVKD.

This clonotype was seen once. At one boundary the junction diverges from the germline segment, which might be a read error. The chain joins TRBV10-3 to TRBJ2-1; D is perhaps TRBD1 (6 bases). Germline loops: CDR1 ENHRY, CDR2 SYGVKD. This CDR3 is built from 13 residues. The DNA of the CDR3 is TGTGCCGTCAGTCAGGGGACATACAATGAGCAGTTCTTC. Amino acids: CAVSQGTYNEQFF.

The chain employs TRBV5-6 and TRBJ2-7; 8 bases agree with TRBD1. The tail of the sequence fits TRBJ2-5 better, so the J call may be wrong. The CDR3 contains 15 residues. CDR1 and CDR2 (germline): SGHDT, YYEEEE. The CDR3 sequence is CASSSRGLGQETQYF. The CDR3 nucleotides read TGTGCCAGCAGCTCCAGGGGGCTTGGGCAAGAGACCCAGTACTTC.

This clonotype was detected a few times. J is TRBJ1-2 and V is TRBV2, with D possibly matching TRBD1 (5 bases). Germline assignment: CDR1 SNHLY and CDR2 FYNNEI. Trimming pared 5 bases from V and 2 bases from J, leaving 9 bases between. This CDR3 is 13 amino acids long. Here the CDR3 DNA reads TGTGCCAGCAGTCGGCGACAGAACTATGGCTACACCTTC. This sequence encodes CASSRRQNYGYTF.

Here the CDR3 reads CASSWETSSYNEQFF. CDR3 nucleotides: TGCGCCAGCAGCTGGGAGACTAGCTCCTACAATGAGCAGTTCTTC. The genes are TRBV5-1 and TRBJ2-1, with D possibly being TRBD2 (6 bases). V was trimmed by 3 bases and J by 0 bases, leaving 10 bases between them. The CDR3 contains 15 residues. Per the germline V gene, CDR1 is SGHRS and CDR2 is YFSETQ. Together with reference TRBV5-1 and TRBJ2-1, the CDR3 gives the full variable domain: KAGVTQTPRYLIKTRGQQVTLSCSPISGHRSVSWYQQTPGQGLQFLFEYFSETQRNKGNFPGRFSGRQFSNSRSEMNVSTLELGDSALYLCASSWETSSYNEQFFGPGTRLTVL.

The chain carries TRBV11-2 and TRBJ1-5, with D tentatively TRBD1 (5 bases). Germline V gene data show CDR1 as SGHAT and CDR2 as FQNNGV. Trimming stripped 0 bases from V and 0 bases from J, with 12 bases between. This CDR3 comprises 17 residues. CDR3 sequence: CASSLDPWTFSNQPQHF. CDR3 bases: TGTGCCAGCAGCTTAGATCCTTGGACATTTAGCAATCAGCCCCAGCATTTT. Looking up the rest from reference TRBV11-2 and TRBJ1-5 gives the full variable domain: EAGVAQSPRYKIIEKRQSVAFWCNPISGHATLYWYQQILGQGPKLLIQFQNNGVVDDSQLPKDRFSAERLKGVDSTLKIQPAKLEDSAVYLCASSLDPWTFSNQPQHFGDGTRLSIL.

V is TRBV3-1 and J is TRBJ2-3; 7 positions agree with TRBD2. Germline assignment: CDR1 LGHDT and CDR2 YNNKEL (reference sequence). The CDR3 runs to 16 residues. The V and J ends lost 3 bases and 5 bases, in that order; junction bases with no gene match: 11. The CDR3 sequence: CASSHPAGKFGDTQYF. In DNA, the CDR3 is TGTGCCAGCAGCCACCCAGCGGGAAAGTTCGGAGATACGCAGTATTTT.